This T cell receptor (beta chain) was documented in a study of shared clonotypes between healthy human individuals. Study results and caveats: Clonotypes not shared had lower generation probabilities than those common to all four donors.

In the sorted-subset replicate PCRs, 200 ng DNA, 25,000 to 30,000 T cell genomes, was used. Authors' analysis steps: For the immunoSEQ data, sequences were junction-only without quality scores, so filtering differed. Profiling relied on immunoSEQ multiplex PCR, and the TCRdb table lists in-frame clones only, not all of them. D and trimming come from the DNA, and the V and J calls and clone size come from that table. The sample lists approximately 590,000 clones, around 95% occurring once. On this clone itself: The antigen remains undetermined.

CD8 cells regarded as naive lacked CD45RO, were positively chosen for CCR7, and omitted terminally differentiated effector memory CD45RA+ cells. Donors comprised healthy HIV-negative adults lacking recent acute infections or vaccinations. This CDR3 contains 12 residues. Germline assignment: CDR1 MDHEN and CDR2 SYDVKM. The ends lost 3 bases at V and 8 bases at J; junction bases unmatched: 2. The clonotype originates from a woman younger than 45 in good health. The specimen was naive CD8+ T cells sorted from blood. The rearrangement joins TRBV28 to TRBJ1-1, with TRBD1 identical over 8 bases. The CDR3 region is CASSLGDREAFF. CDR3 coding DNA: TGTGCCAGCAGTTTGGGGGACAGGGAAGCTTTCTTT.